The present T cell receptor (beta chain) was sequenced within a study of early T cells in non-severe SARS-CoV-2 infection. Researchers tagged individual cDNA molecules with unique molecular identifiers. MiXCR, run by TCRdb on the 5' RACE reads, gives a single entry per CDR3 protein. The sample includes about 110,000 distinct CDR3 sequences, around 10% of them seen just once. This clonotype was seen ten or more times. Its target is not known. CDR1 and CDR2 (germline): KGHSH, LQKENI. CDR3 length: 13 residues. V was pared by 3 bases and J by 8 bases, with 11 bases between. Study-level findings and limits: Database matching using VDJdb favored anti-spike CD8 responses, with private and CD4 specificities left missing.

The chain combines TRBV18 with TRBJ2-1, with D unclear. Sequencing was performed on whole blood. The source of this sequence is an adult who was a healthcare worker with PCR-confirmed SARS-CoV-2 infection or an uninfected control (not recorded which). The CDR3, as DNA: TGTGCCAGCTCACCCCCCTCATCTGATGAGCAGTTCTTC. Translated, it gives CASSPPSSDEQFF. Using reference TRBV18 and TRBJ2-1 for the parts outside the CDR3, the full variable domain is NAGVMQNPRHLVRRRGQEARLRCSPMKGHSHVYWYRQLPEEGLKFMVYLQKENIIDESGMPKERFSAEFPKEGPSILRIQQVVRGDSAAYFCASSPPSSDEQFFGPGTRLTVL.